Below, 31 T cell receptor beta chains from the same sample are listed, as sequenced in a study of shared clonotypes between healthy human individuals. The protocol was immunoSEQ multiplex PCR, while the TCRdb copy is restricted to in-frame clones and leaves out a portion. Altogether 1,500,000 or so clones are present, over 95% being singletons, with the ten largest covering approximately 1.1%. The sequenced sample was naive CD4+ T cells sorted from blood. Specified subset: CD45RA+ positively selected. The origin of the receptors is a young man in good health.

The gene calls are TRBV27 and TRBJ2-7; TRBD1 aligns across 9 bases. This CDR3 contains 15 residues. Trimming cost V 6 bases and J 6 bases; bases outside gene matches: 12. Germline V gives CDR1 MNHEY, CDR2 SMNVEV (reference sequence). The CDR3 here is CASSHHTLQGAEQYF. The DNA for the CDR3 is TGTGCCAGCAGCCACCATACCCTACAGGGGGCCGAGCAGTACTTC.

The chain uses TRBV7-6 and TRBJ2-1; 8 nucleotides align to TRBD2. V lost 0 bases and J lost 9; bases outside the gene matches: 16. Germline assignment: CDR1 SGHVS and CDR2 FNYEAQ. This CDR3 is built from 18 residues. The CDR3 bases are TGTGCCAGCAGCTTAGCGAGTATCACTAGCGGCCGGGCAGGTGAGCAGTTCTTC. Translating it yields CASSLASITSGRAGEQFF.

The chain uses TRBV18 and TRBJ2-2; possible D gene TRBD1, 6 bases. The V end was cut by 4 bases, the J end by 0 bases, with 24 bases between. CDR1 KGHSH and CDR2 LQKENI come from the germline V gene. This CDR3 has 20 amino acids. CDR3: CASSLFPGVHDLPNTGELFF. The DNA of the CDR3 is TGTGCCAGCTCACTTTTTCCAGGGGTTCACGACCTCCCGAACACCGGGGAGCTGTTTTTT.

The chain links TRBV6-1 to TRBJ2-3; 9 nucleotides match TRBD1. J was trimmed by 3 bases and V by 8 bases; bases with no gene match: 6. Per germline, CDR1 MNHNS and CDR2 SASEGT. The CDR3 has 14 residues. The CDR3 region is CASGGTGWTDTQYF. The DNA for the CDR3 is TGTGCCAGCGGGGGGACAGGGTGGACAGATACGCAGTATTTT.

The chain combines TRBV2 with TRBJ2-6; D remains unclear. V was cut by 3 bases and J by 0 bases, with 6 bases left in between. This CDR3 has 15 amino acids. From germline, CDR1 is SNHLY and CDR2 FYNNEI. CDR3 nucleotide sequence: TGTGCCAGCAGTGATCCTATCTCTGGGGCCAACGTCCTGACTTTC. It codes for CASSDPISGANVLTF.

The V call is TRBV18, the J call TRBJ2-7; 13 bases are shared with TRBD2. The CDR3 length is 16 residues. V lost 5 bases, J lost 5 bases, and 9 bases stayed unmatched. Germline V gene lookup returns CDR1 KGHSH and CDR2 LQKENI. The CDR3 sequence is CASSTGLAGVGDEQYF. DNA of the CDR3: TGTGCCAGCTCAACCGGACTAGCGGGAGTTGGTGACGAGCAGTACTTC.

The chain recombines TRBV5-4 with TRBJ1-2; TRBD1 matches at 11 bases. This CDR3 is 16 amino acids long. Germline V gene data show CDR1 as SGHNT and CDR2 as YYREEE (reference sequence). With 4 bases clipped from V and 2 bases from J, the junction kept 7 bases outside the gene matches. The CDR3 bases are TGTGCCAGCAGCCCACCGGGACAGGGGGAAAACTATGGCTACACCTTC. Translating gives CASSPPGQGENYGYTF.

This chain links TRBV29-1 with TRBJ2-7, with 8 positions matching TRBD1. The junction had 7 bases not matched to a gene; V was cut back by 6 bases and J by 6 bases. CDR1 SQVTM and CDR2 ANQGSEA come from the germline V gene. The CDR3 is made up of 12 amino acids. The CDR3 spells CSVGTGVGEQYF. The DNA for the CDR3 is TGCAGCGTGGGGACAGGAGTCGGCGAGCAGTACTTC.

This chain uses TRBV4-2 with TRBJ2-7; possibly TRBD1 or TRBD2 for D (5 bases each). The V and J ends lost 4 bases and 7 bases respectively, with 20 bases between them. The CDR3 sequence is 15 residues long. Germline V gives CDR1 LGHNA, CDR2 YNFKEQ. The CDR3, as DNA: TGTGCCAGCAGCCGCTCAACCGGGGCCGGGCGTGAGCAGTACTTC. Translated: CASSRSTGAGREQYF.

About this clone: Mismatch with germline at one junction end may stem from a read error. J is TRBJ2-5 and V is TRBV7-7; no clear D. Germline CDR1 is SSHAT and CDR2 is FNYEAQ (reference sequence). The length of the CDR3 is 14 residues. CDR3 in amino acids: CASSLGLTSETQYF. The DNA of the CDR3 is TGTGCTAGCAGCTTAGGTTTAACCTCGGAGACCCAGTACTTC.

The chain is built from TRBV2 and TRBJ2-1, with 8 bases fitting TRBD1. The CDR3 covers 14 residues. Losses at the gene ends were 6 bases for V and 3 bases for J; bases not matched to a gene: 4. Looked up from germline, CDR1 is SNHLY and CDR2 is FYNNEI. In DNA form, the CDR3 reads TGTGCCAGCAGAAGGACAGGGATCTACAATGAGCAGTTCTTC. Translated: CASRRTGIYNEQFF.

CDR3 sequence: CASIQGGSNQPQHF. The CDR3 DNA follows: TGTGCCAGCATTCAGGGGGGCAGCAATCAGCCCCAGCATTTT. The J gene is TRBJ1-5, the V gene TRBV28, with TRBD1 matching over 7 bases. This CDR3 contains 14 residues. Germline V gene lookup returns CDR1 MDHEN and CDR2 SYDVKM. Losses at the gene ends were 7 bases for V and 1 base for J; bases not matched to a gene: 4. Based on the CDR3 plus reference TRBV28 and TRBJ1-5, the full variable domain is DVKVTQSSRYLVKRTGEKVFLECVQDMDHENMFWYRQDPGLGLRLIYFSYDVKMKEKGDIPEGYSVSREKKERFSLILESASTNQTSMYLCASIQGGSNQPQHFGDGTRLSIL.

The chain couples TRBV7-9 to TRBJ1-1; 7 bases agree with TRBD1. Germline V gene sequence: CDR1 SEHNR, CDR2 FQNEAQ (reference sequence). V dropped 5 bases and J dropped 7; count of bases not matched to a gene: 7. CDR3 length: 13 residues. The CDR3 loop is CASSPRTGGEAFF. CDR3 nucleotide sequence: TGTGCCAGCAGCCCAAGGACAGGCGGTGAAGCTTTCTTT.

The rearrangement joins TRBV28 to TRBJ1-5; TRBD1 agrees at 8 bases. Germline V gives CDR1 MDHEN, CDR2 SYDVKM. Trimming cost V 2 bases and J 5 bases; bases outside gene matches: 8. The CDR3 totals 16 residues. In nucleotides, the CDR3 is TGTGCCAGCAGTTTAACGGACAGGGCGCCTTATCAGCCCCAGCATTTT. Protein: CASSLTDRAPYQPQHF.

This chain joins TRBV10-1 and TRBJ1-1; no firm D call. Germline CDR1 and CDR2: WNHNN and SYGVQD (reference sequence). This CDR3 is 12 amino acids long. Deletions cut 3 bases from V and 5 bases from J, with 7 bases between. The CDR3 DNA follows: TGCGCCAGCAGTGATCTCGGGACTGAAGCTTTCTTT. It encodes CASSDLGTEAFF.

This chain links TRBV28 with TRBJ2-3, with 7 bases identical to TRBD1. Per the germline V gene, CDR1 is MDHEN and CDR2 is SYDVKM. V shed 5 bases, J shed 3 bases, and the junction held 2 bases outside the gene matches. This CDR3 region has 13 residues. The CDR3: CASSRGRTDTQYF. The CDR3 DNA is TGTGCCAGCAGTAGGGGGCGAACAGATACGCAGTATTTT.

The CDR3 sequence: CASSQEGGQESYEQYF. CDR3 sequence (DNA): TGCGCCAGCAGCCAAGAGGGTGGACAGGAATCCTACGAGCAGTACTTC. This chain joins TRBV4-3 and TRBJ2-7; TRBD1 aligns across 7 bases. V gave up 0 bases and J gave up 1 base; unmatched junction bases: 6. Germline loops: CDR1 LGHNA, CDR2 YSLEER. This CDR3 region has 16 residues.

This chain joins TRBV7-2 and TRBJ1-1; the D is unclear. Germline loops: CDR1 SGHTA, CDR2 FQGNSA. V was clipped by 0 bases and J by 0 bases, with 8 bases between them. This CDR3 region has 15 residues. CDR3 nucleotides: TGTGCCAGCAGCTTAGCGGCACGGATGAACACTGAAGCTTTCTTT. Encoded protein: CASSLAARMNTEAFF.

This sequence joins TRBV6-1 and TRBJ2-3; possibly TRBD2 for D (6 bases). Between the trimmed V and J ends, which lost 2 bases and 2 bases, there was a span of 11 bases. The CDR3 covers 15 residues. Per germline, CDR1 MNHNS and CDR2 SASEGT. CDR3 in amino acids: CASSEQGGYTDTQYF. Here the CDR3 DNA reads TGTGCCAGCAGTGAACAAGGAGGGTACACAGATACGCAGTATTTT.

V gene TRBV9 combines with J gene TRBJ1-3; D remains ambiguous. Germline CDR1 and CDR2: SGDLS and YYNGEE. The V end lost 1 base, the J end lost 0 bases, and 8 bases lay between the germline ends. The CDR3 covers 15 residues. The CDR3 is CASSVSGSSGNTIYF. CDR3 nucleotide sequence: TGTGCCAGCAGCGTATCGGGAAGCTCTGGAAACACCATATATTTT.

The chain joins TRBV4-3 to TRBJ2-3; D gene ambiguous. Trimming cost V 0 bases and J 4 bases, with 11 bases left between them. This CDR3 comprises 15 residues. Germline values: CDR1 LGHNA, CDR2 YSLEER. As DNA, the CDR3 is TGCGCCAGCAGCCAAGATGGTCTGGGGTCAGATACGCAGTATTTT. It specifies CASSQDGLGSDTQYF.

This chain joins TRBV7-9 and TRBJ2-5; 9 bases agree with TRBD2. Losses at the gene ends were 5 bases for V and 2 bases for J; bases not matched to a gene: 15. Germline V gene lookup returns CDR1 SEHNR and CDR2 FQNEAQ (reference sequence). The CDR3 runs 18 residues. CDR3 amino acids: CASSPSGTASKGQETQYF. CDR3 coding DNA: TGTGCCAGCAGCCCTAGCGGGACCGCCTCGAAGGGGCAAGAGACCCAGTACTTC.

The chain has TRBV5-1 and TRBJ2-2; 8 positions agree with TRBD1. Germline values: CDR1 SGHRS, CDR2 YFSETQ. The CDR3 has 15 amino acids. J was trimmed by 5 bases and V by 2 bases; bases with no gene match: 5. The CDR3 is CASSFTGGYTGELFF. The CDR3 region has the DNA TGCGCCAGCAGCTTTACAGGGGGTTATACCGGGGAGCTGTTTTTT.

The rearrangement uses TRBV29-1 and TRBJ1-2; D might be TRBD1 (5 bases). The length of the CDR3 is 12 residues. From germline, CDR1 is SQVTM and CDR2 ANQGSEA. V was clipped by 3 bases and J by 6 bases, with 11 bases between them. The CDR3 region is CSVDRGPDGYTF. The CDR3 nucleotides read TGCAGCGTTGATAGGGGTCCCGATGGCTACACCTTC.

The gene calls are TRBV5-1 and TRBJ1-1, with D possibly being TRBD1 (6 bases). CDR1 is SGHRS, CDR2 YFSETQ, per germline. V gave up 2 bases and J gave up 1 base, with 9 bases separating them. CDR3 size: 14 residues. In DNA form, the CDR3 reads TGCGCCAGCAGCTTTCTACAGGGGAACACTGAAGCTTTCTTT. As protein: CASSFLQGNTEAFF.

The chain is built from TRBV2 and TRBJ1-1, with 11 nucleotides matching TRBD1. Unmatched junction bases numbered 4, after V lost 10 bases and J lost 0 bases. This CDR3 region has 14 residues. Germline V gene lookup returns CDR1 SNHLY and CDR2 FYNNEI. The CDR3 nucleotides read TGTGCCACCGGGACAGGGGGGCTGAACACTGAAGCTTTCTTT. This translates into CATGTGGLNTEAFF.

The genes are TRBV7-2 and TRBJ1-1; D uncertain. Trimming cost V 3 bases and J 3 bases, with 11 bases left between them. CDR3 length equals 14 residues. The V gene's germline CDR1 is SGHTA and CDR2 FQGNSA. The CDR3 loop is CASSFWGRDTEAFF. Here the CDR3 DNA reads TGTGCCAGCAGCTTTTGGGGTCGGGACACTGAAGCTTTCTTT.

V is TRBV5-1 and J is TRBJ2-1; 7 bases are shared with TRBD2. The CDR3 loop spans 15 amino acids. The germline gives CDR1 SGHRS, CDR2 YFSETQ. The trim removed 7 bases at V and 3 bases at J, leaving 10 bases unmatched. For the CDR3, the DNA is TGCGCCAGCTCCACCGGGGGGACCATCTACAATGAGCAGTTCTTC. It specifies CASSTGGTIYNEQFF.

CDR3 coding DNA: TGCGCCAGCAGCCAAGTAGGCGACAGGGGCGTTGGTGAAGCTTTCTTT. It specifies CASSQVGDRGVGEAFF. The V call is TRBV4-3, the J call TRBJ1-1; 8 nucleotides line up with TRBD1. The junction had 11 bases not matched to a gene; V was cut back by 1 base and J by 7 bases. CDR3 size: 16 residues. CDR1 and CDR2 from the germline V gene are LGHNA and YSLEER.

The J gene is TRBJ2-7, the V gene TRBV6-5; 14 bases line up with TRBD2. There are 15 residues in the CDR3. The junction had 5 bases not matched to a gene; V was cut back by 5 bases and J by 5 bases. The germline gives CDR1 MNHEY, CDR2 SVGAGI. The CDR3: CASSPGLAGVHEQYF. The CDR3, as DNA: TGTGCCAGCAGTCCGGGACTAGCGGGAGTCCACGAGCAGTACTTC.

The chain is built from TRBV19 and TRBJ1-2; D remains ambiguous. The CDR3 runs to 12 residues. V was trimmed by 3 bases and J by 7 bases, leaving 9 bases between them. Germline V gene sequence: CDR1 LNHDA, CDR2 SQIVND (reference sequence). CDR3 loop: CASSIEGRGYTF. The CDR3, as DNA: TGTGCCAGTAGTATCGAAGGGCGTGGCTACACCTTC.